This T cell receptor delta chain was sequenced for a study of gamma-delta chains in newborns, infants, children. Whole-study context: Microbial exposure reportedly drives polyclonal innate γδ T cell expansion after birth.

This clone was found a few times. TCRdb redid the clone calls on the reads with CATT. In the table there are about 8,000 delta-chain clones, 1.5% to 2% of which are singletons. The CDR3 totals 20 residues. Germline CDR1 TVYSNPD, CDR2 GDNSRS (reference sequence). J gave up 0 bases and V 2 bases, and 22 bases lay outside the gene matches. Sequencing used blood. The receptor's source is a child who was a newborn, infant or young child, either healthy, febrile or measles-vaccinated (not recorded which). The V call is TRDV3, the J call TRDJ1; 9 bases match TRDD3. The CDR3 DNA is TGTGCCTTTGAGCGGAGAGGGTACTGGGGGACCATGCAGGACACCGATAAACTCATCTTT. It is translated as CAFERRGYWGTMQDTDKLIF.